This passage covers 26 T cell receptor beta chains from one sample sequenced in a study of cytomegalovirus exposure and HLA in healthy donors. The PCR had 60 Vbeta and 13 Jbeta primers. Sequenced by immunoSEQ multiplex PCR; TCRdb stores in-frame clones only, minus some. The table has approximately 150,000 clones, about 84% seen once. The material sequenced was PBMCs. The receptors stem from a man aged 18 to 35 in good health and CMV-seronegative.

The rearrangement links TRBV9 to TRBJ1-1, with 7 bases lining up with TRBD1. CDR1 and CDR2 from the germline V gene are SGDLS and YYNGEE. J lost 0 bases, V lost 4 bases, and 9 bases had no gene match. This CDR3 spans 16 amino acids. The CDR3 DNA reads as TGTGCCAGCAGCCATTACAGGGGACAACTGAACACTGAAGCTTTCTTT. The encoded protein is CASSHYRGQLNTEAFF.

V gene TRBV7-6 combines with J gene TRBJ2-7; D gene unclear. CDR3 size: 12 residues. V was trimmed by 4 bases and J by 5 bases, leaving 9 bases between them. The germline CDR1 and CDR2 sequences are SGHVS and FNYEAQ. CDR3: CASSYHLNEQYF. The DNA for the CDR3 is TGTGCCAGCAGCTACCACTTGAACGAGCAGTACTTC. The entire variable domain, with the rest obtained from reference TRBV7-6 and TRBJ2-7, is as follows: GAGVSQSPRYKVTKRGQDVALRCDPISGHVSLYWYRQALGQGPEFLTYFNYEAQQDKSGLPNDRFSAERPEGSISTLTIQRTEQRDSAMYRCASSYHLNEQYFGPGTRLTVT.

V usage is TRBV6-5 and J usage is TRBJ1-2; 7 bases fit TRBD1. Trimming removed 3 bases from V and 6 bases from J; junction bases left unmatched: 13. Germline CDR1 reads MNHEY; CDR2 reads SVGAGI. The CDR3 is 16 amino acids. The CDR3 is CASSYRTGGRPDGYTF. The CDR3 DNA reads TGTGCCAGCAGTTATCGGACAGGTGGGCGCCCAGATGGCTACACCTTC.

The chain carries TRBV15 and TRBJ2-3, with D possibly matching TRBD1 (7 bases). Germline assignment: CDR1 LNHNV and CDR2 YYDKDF (reference sequence). The CDR3 contains 16 residues. V lost 3 bases to trimming and J lost 0 bases, with 13 bases between them. The CDR3 coding sequence is TGTGCCACCAGCAGTCGGAGGGGGCACAGCACAGATACGCAGTATTTT. Its protein is CATSSRRGHSTDTQYF.

The chain recombines TRBV4-1 with TRBJ1-2; D might be TRBD1 (5 bases). The CDR3 is 14 residues long. Germline CDR1 MGHRA, CDR2 YSYEKL. V lost 1 base to trimming and J lost 8 bases, with 14 bases between them. The CDR3 nucleotides are TGCGCCAGCAGCCAAGTGGGGGGAGGACTGGGCTACACCTTC. Protein product: CASSQVGGGLGYTF.

The chain recombines TRBV4-1 with TRBJ1-5; D not resolved. Trimming left V 0 bases short and J 5 bases short, with 5 bases between. Per germline, CDR1 MGHRA and CDR2 YSYEKL. CDR3 length equals 13 residues. CDR3 amino acids: CASSQDEYQPQHF. CDR3 DNA: TGCGCCAGCAGCCAAGACGAGTATCAGCCCCAGCATTTT.

This clone has more than one count but fewer than ten. In DNA form, the CDR3 reads TGTGCCACTACAGGGGAAGAATACAATGAGCAGTTCTTC. Residues: CATTGEEYNEQFF. This chain connects TRBV7-9 to TRBJ2-1; TRBD1 matches at 7 bases. CDR3 length equals 13 residues. The trim removed 10 bases at V and 4 bases at J, leaving 7 bases unmatched. Per the germline V gene, CDR1 is SEHNR and CDR2 is FQNEAQ (reference sequence).

This chain links TRBV5-1 with TRBJ2-7; possibly TRBD2 for D (6 bases). CDR3 length equals 13 residues. V was cut by 1 base and J by 2 bases, with 7 bases left in between. Per germline, CDR1 SGHRS and CDR2 YFSETQ. The CDR3 loop reads CASSLQRAYEQYF. CDR3 DNA sequence: TGCGCCAGCAGCTTGCAGCGGGCCTACGAGCAGTACTTC.

The chain combines TRBV27 with TRBJ2-7, with D tentatively TRBD1 (5 bases). Germline CDR1 reads MNHEY; CDR2 reads SMNVEV (reference sequence). The CDR3 sequence is 13 residues long. V was clipped by 5 bases and J by 4 bases, with 12 bases between them. In nucleotides, the CDR3 is TGTGCCAGCAGTCCTAACCACAGGTACGAGCAGTACTTC. It yields the protein CASSPNHRYEQYF.

This clone appeared a few times. V is TRBV9 and J is TRBJ2-7, with D possibly TRBD2 on 6 matching bases. The CDR3 is made up of 14 amino acids. Germline CDR1 is SGDLS and CDR2 is YYNGEE. The V end was cut by 4 bases, the J end by 5 bases, with 16 bases between. The CDR3 sequence: CASSPAGGTDEQYF. Written as DNA, the CDR3 is TGTGCCAGCAGCCCTGCCGGGGGTACCGACGAGCAGTACTTC.

This clone appeared once. The genes are TRBV19 and TRBJ2-7; TRBD2 might be the D (7 bases). V was pared by 8 bases and J by 1 base, with 18 bases between. The CDR3 covers 15 residues. Germline V gene data show CDR1 as LNHDA and CDR2 as SQIVND (reference sequence). CDR3 nucleotides: TGTGCCAGTCAAAGAAGGGGGGGCCTTTCCTACGAGCAGTACTTC. This encodes CASQRRGGLSYEQYF.

The rearrangement links TRBV11-3 to TRBJ2-1; 7 bases are a match to TRBD2. Germline V gene data show CDR1 as SGHNT and CDR2 as YENEEA. Unmatched junction bases numbered 9, after V lost 0 bases and J lost 4 bases. CDR3 size: 17 residues. The CDR3 sequence: CASSLDSWLADYNEQFF. The CDR3, as DNA: TGTGCCAGCAGCTTAGATAGTTGGCTAGCGGATTACAATGAGCAGTTCTTC.

V usage is TRBV4-2 and J usage is TRBJ2-1; TRBD2 matches at 11 bases. The germline gives CDR1 LGHNA, CDR2 YNFKEQ. The CDR3 totals 19 residues. V was pared by 4 bases and J by 0 bases, with 11 bases of the junction left unmatched. CDR3 protein: CASSLTLAGGPRSYNEQFF. CDR3 sequence (DNA): TGTGCCAGCAGCCTAACCCTAGCGGGGGGTCCCCGCTCCTACAATGAGCAGTTCTTC.

The chain uses TRBV5-1 and TRBJ2-3, with 10 bases aligning to TRBD1. Per the germline V gene, CDR1 is SGHRS and CDR2 is YFSETQ. This CDR3 spans 16 amino acids. V dropped 3 bases and J dropped 4; count of bases not matched to a gene: 8. Written as DNA, the CDR3 is TGCGCCAGCAGCTATACGACAGGGGGCAGGTCAGATACGCAGTATTTT. Amino acid sequence: CASSYTTGGRSDTQYF.

The chain has TRBV29-1 and TRBJ2-7; TRBD2 matches 7 bases. CDR1 is SQVTM, CDR2 ANQGSEA, per germline. CDR3 length equals 11 residues. With 7 bases clipped from V and 4 bases from J, the junction kept 4 bases outside the gene matches. CDR3 region: CSAGGGYEQYF. In nucleotides, the CDR3 is TGCAGCGCGGGGGGAGGGTACGAGCAGTACTTC.

V is TRBV6-5 and J is TRBJ1-6; the match to TRBD1 covers 7 bases. V lost 0 bases and J lost 9; bases outside the gene matches: 8. Looked up from germline, CDR1 is MNHEY and CDR2 is SVGAGI. The CDR3 loop spans 16 amino acids. The chain's CDR3 is CASSYSPQGVSSPLHF. As DNA, the CDR3 is TGTGCCAGCAGTTACTCGCCGCAGGGGGTCAGTTCACCCCTCCACTTT.

The rearrangement joins TRBV5-6 to TRBJ2-3, with D maybe TRBD2 (5 bases). The CDR3 runs 17 residues. Germline CDR1 and CDR2: SGHDT and YYEEEE. Trimming removed 3 bases from V and 1 base from J, with 18 bases in between. CDR3 DNA sequence: TGTGCCAGCAGCTCTATAATAGCGAGAGCAGGCACAGATACGCAGTATTTT. Translation: CASSSIIARAGTDTQYF.

V and J are TRBV6-5 and TRBJ2-7, with D maybe TRBD1 (5 bases). There are 14 residues in the CDR3. Germline V gene data show CDR1 as MNHEY and CDR2 as SVGAGI. The ends were cut back, 0 bases at V and 2 bases at J, with 8 bases in the middle. The CDR3 nucleotides are TGTGCCAGCAGTTACTCCCAGACAGCCTACGAGCAGTACTTC. The encoded protein is CASSYSQTAYEQYF.

The chain links TRBV7-9 to TRBJ1-4, with D possibly matching TRBD1 (6 bases). The CDR3 spans 13 residues. The germline V gene has CDR1 SEHNR and CDR2 FQNEAQ (reference sequence). Trimming left V 7 bases short and J 5 bases short, with 11 bases between. CDR3 sequence reads: CASKGQRNEKLFF. The CDR3 bases are TGTGCCAGCAAAGGACAGAGAAATGAAAAACTGTTTTTT.

J is TRBJ1-5 and V is TRBV28, with a possible D match to TRBD1 (6 bases). Germline V gene data show CDR1 as MDHEN and CDR2 as SYDVKM. V gave up 5 bases and J gave up 2 bases, with 19 bases separating them. The length of the CDR3 is 17 residues. The DNA of the CDR3 is TGTGCCAGCAGTGGTAATCCAGGGGCTATACGCAATCAGCCCCAGCATTTT. Translated, it gives CASSGNPGAIRNQPQHF.

On this clone itself: The junction departs from the called germline gene at one end, perhaps through a read error. The J gene is TRBJ2-5, the V gene TRBV7-7; tentatively, D is TRBD2 (5 bases). The CDR3 spans 13 residues. Per germline, CDR1 SSHAT and CDR2 FNYEAQ (reference sequence). CDR3 residues: CASSLPGEETQYF. DNA of the CDR3: TGTGCTAGCAGCTTACCCGGGGAAGAGACCCAGTACTTC.

The DNA of the CDR3 is TGTGCCAGCAGTTTCCCATGGGCGGGAGGATACGAGCAGTACTTC. This encodes CASSFPWAGGYEQYF. V usage is TRBV28 and J usage is TRBJ2-7; 8 positions match TRBD2. Germline assignment: CDR1 MDHEN and CDR2 SYDVKM. The CDR3 has 15 residues. V shed 3 bases, J shed 4 bases, and the junction held 8 bases outside the gene matches.

The rearrangement uses TRBV30 and TRBJ1-1; no definite D call. With 4 bases removed from V and 0 bases from J, the gap between germline ends came to 9 bases. Germline CDR1 reads GTSNPN; CDR2 reads SVGIG (reference sequence). There are 13 residues in the CDR3. The CDR3, as DNA: TGTGCCTGGACTGGGCAATTGAACACTGAAGCTTTCTTT. It codes for CAWTGQLNTEAFF.

This sequence joins TRBV28 and TRBJ1-4; 8 bases map to TRBD1. This CDR3 contains 14 residues. CDR1 is MDHEN and CDR2 is SYDVKM in the germline V gene. V shed 6 bases and J 8 bases; nucleotides not matched to a gene: 8. The CDR3 region has the DNA TGTGCCAGCAGGCCGACAGGGGAGGGGGAAAAACTGTTTTTT. The encoded protein is CASRPTGEGEKLFF.

The CDR3 spells CASSLRAGDSYEQYF. The DNA for the CDR3 is TGTGCCAGCAGCTTAAGAGCGGGAGATTCTTACGAGCAGTACTTC. The genes are TRBV7-3 and TRBJ2-7; TRBD2 agrees at 8 bases. V dropped 1 base and J dropped 4; count of bases not matched to a gene: 6. CDR1 and CDR2 from the germline V gene are SGHTA and FQGTGA. There are 15 residues in the CDR3.

This clone has just one count. The chain recombines TRBV11-3 with TRBJ2-5; 10 nucleotides align to TRBD1. The J call is in doubt because the DNA end fits TRBJ2-7 better. Looked up from germline, CDR1 is SGHNT and CDR2 is YENEEA. The CDR3 loop spans 15 amino acids. CDR3: CASTQGQGRDYEQYF. For the CDR3, the DNA is TGTGCCAGCACTCAGGGACAGGGGCGAGACTACGAGCAGTACTTC.